This T cell receptor (beta chain) appears in the sequencing data of a study of CD8+ T cells in alopecia areata. Extraction of RNA preceded its reverse transcription into cDNA, which served as the sequencing template. Sequenced by immunoSEQ multiplex PCR; TCRdb stores in-frame clones only, minus some. The sample has approximately 150,000 clones, 58% seen once; the top ten hold 16%. Concerning this clone itself: Antigen unknown.

Noted treatment: oral pan-JAK inhibitor, 5-10 mg twice daily. Study-wide results and limits: Higher clonality than in normal scalp was seen in lesional scalp, especially alopecia totalis/universalis. While patients received tofacitinib, many expanded lesional clones remained present in scalp and blood.

CDR3 length equals 13 residues. The germline CDR1 and CDR2 sequences are GTSNPN and SVGIG (reference sequence). Trimming took off 0 bases at V and 4 bases at J, with 6 bases between the two ends. V and J are TRBV30 and TRBJ2-2; D is ambiguous. The TCR sequence derives from a human donor with alopecia areata. The material was CD4+ T cells sorted from blood, obtained at approximately week 56, from a patient treated with tofacitinib. CDR3 loop: CAWSVKLTGELFF. CDR3 in DNA: TGTGCCTGGAGTGTTAAACTCACCGGGGAGCTGTTTTTT.